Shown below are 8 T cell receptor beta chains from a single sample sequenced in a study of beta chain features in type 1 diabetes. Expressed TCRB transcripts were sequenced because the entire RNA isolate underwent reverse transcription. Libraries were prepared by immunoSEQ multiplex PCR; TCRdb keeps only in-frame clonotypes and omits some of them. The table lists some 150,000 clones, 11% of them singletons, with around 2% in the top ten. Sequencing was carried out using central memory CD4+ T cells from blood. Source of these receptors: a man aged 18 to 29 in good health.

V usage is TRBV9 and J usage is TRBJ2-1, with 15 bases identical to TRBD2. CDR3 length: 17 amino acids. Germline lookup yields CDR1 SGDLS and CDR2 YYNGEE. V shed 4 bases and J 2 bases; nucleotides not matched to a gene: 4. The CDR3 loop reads CASSPWTSGRAYNEQFF. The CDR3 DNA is TGTGCCAGCAGCCCCTGGACTAGCGGGAGGGCCTACAATGAGCAGTTCTTC.

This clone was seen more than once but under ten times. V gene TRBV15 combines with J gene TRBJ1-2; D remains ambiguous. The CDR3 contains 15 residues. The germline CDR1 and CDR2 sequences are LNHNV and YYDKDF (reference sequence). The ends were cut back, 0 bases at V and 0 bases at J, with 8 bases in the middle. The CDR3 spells CATSRDWASNYGYTF. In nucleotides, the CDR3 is TGTGCCACCAGCAGAGATTGGGCATCTAACTATGGCTACACCTTC.

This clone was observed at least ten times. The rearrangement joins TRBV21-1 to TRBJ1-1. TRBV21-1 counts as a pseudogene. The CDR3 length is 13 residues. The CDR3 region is CASSNPVPTEAFF. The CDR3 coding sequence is TGTGCCAGCAGCAACCCCGTACCAACTGAAGCTTTCTTT.

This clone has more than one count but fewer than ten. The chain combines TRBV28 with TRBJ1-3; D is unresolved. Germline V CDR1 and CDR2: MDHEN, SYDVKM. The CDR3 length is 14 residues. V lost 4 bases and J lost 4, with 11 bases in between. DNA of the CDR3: TGTGCCAGCAGTTCACCGACGGCCGGAAACACCATATATTTT. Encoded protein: CASSSPTAGNTIYF. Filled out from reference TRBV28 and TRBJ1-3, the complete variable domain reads DVKVTQSSRYLVKRTGEKVFLECVQDMDHENMFWYRQDPGLGLRLIYFSYDVKMKEKGDIPEGYSVSREKKERFSLILESASTNQTSMYLCASSSPTAGNTIYFGEGSWLTVV.

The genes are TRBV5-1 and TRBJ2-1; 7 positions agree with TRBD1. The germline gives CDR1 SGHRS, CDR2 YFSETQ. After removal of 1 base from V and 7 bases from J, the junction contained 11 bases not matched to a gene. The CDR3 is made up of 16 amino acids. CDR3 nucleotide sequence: TGCGCCAGCAGCTTGCAGACAGGGACGAAATGGAATGAGCAGTTCTTC. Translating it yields CASSLQTGTKWNEQFF.

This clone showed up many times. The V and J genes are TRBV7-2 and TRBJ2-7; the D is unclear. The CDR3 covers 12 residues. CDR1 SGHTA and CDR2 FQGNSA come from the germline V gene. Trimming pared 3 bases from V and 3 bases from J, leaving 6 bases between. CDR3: CASSFMLYEQYF. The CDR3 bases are TGTGCCAGCAGCTTCATGCTCTACGAGCAGTACTTC.

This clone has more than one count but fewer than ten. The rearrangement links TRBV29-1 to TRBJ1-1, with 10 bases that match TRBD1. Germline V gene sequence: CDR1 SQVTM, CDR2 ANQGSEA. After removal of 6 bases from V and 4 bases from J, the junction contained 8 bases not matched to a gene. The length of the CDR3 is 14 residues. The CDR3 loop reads CSVGDRGLGTEAFF. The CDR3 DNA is TGCAGCGTAGGGGACAGGGGTTTGGGCACTGAAGCTTTCTTT.

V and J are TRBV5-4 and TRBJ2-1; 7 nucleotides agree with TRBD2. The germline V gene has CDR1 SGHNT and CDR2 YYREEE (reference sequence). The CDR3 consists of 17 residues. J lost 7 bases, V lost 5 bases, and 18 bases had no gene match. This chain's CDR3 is CASRFPLASGPGNEQFF. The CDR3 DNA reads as TGTGCCAGCAGATTCCCCCTGGCTAGCGGACCAGGGAATGAGCAGTTCTTC.